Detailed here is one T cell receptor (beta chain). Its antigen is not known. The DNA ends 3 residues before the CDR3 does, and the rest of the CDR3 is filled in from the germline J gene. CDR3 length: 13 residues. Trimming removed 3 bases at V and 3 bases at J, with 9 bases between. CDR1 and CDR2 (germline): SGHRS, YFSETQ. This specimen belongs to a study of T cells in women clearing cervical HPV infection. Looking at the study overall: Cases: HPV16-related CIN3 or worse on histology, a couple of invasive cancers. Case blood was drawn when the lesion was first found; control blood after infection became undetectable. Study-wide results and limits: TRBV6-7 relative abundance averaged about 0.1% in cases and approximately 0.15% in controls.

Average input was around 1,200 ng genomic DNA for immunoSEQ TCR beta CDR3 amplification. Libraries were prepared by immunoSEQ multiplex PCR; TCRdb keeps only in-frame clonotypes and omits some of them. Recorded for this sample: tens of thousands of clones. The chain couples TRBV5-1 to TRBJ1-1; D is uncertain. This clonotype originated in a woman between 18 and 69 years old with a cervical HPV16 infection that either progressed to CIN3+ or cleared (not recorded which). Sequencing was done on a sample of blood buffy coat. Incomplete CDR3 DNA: TGCGCCAGCAGCTCGGCCGGGGACACTGAA. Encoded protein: CASSSAGDTE. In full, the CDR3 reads CASSSAGDTEAFF.